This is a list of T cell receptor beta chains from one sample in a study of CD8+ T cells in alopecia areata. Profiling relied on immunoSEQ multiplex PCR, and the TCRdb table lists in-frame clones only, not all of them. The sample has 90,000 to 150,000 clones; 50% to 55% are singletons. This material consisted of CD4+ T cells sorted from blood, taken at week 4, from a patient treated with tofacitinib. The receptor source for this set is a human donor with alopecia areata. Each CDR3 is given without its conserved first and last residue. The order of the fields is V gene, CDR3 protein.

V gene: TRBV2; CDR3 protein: ASSPGTSKF
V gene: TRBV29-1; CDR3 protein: SVPETEAF
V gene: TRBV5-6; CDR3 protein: ASSLERRSNYGYT
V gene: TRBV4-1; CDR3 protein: ASLGQGGEKLF
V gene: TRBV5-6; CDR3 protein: ASSRGQQNTEAF
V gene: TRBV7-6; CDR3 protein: ASSVGQGSAGYT
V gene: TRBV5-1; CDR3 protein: ASSRQTPSYEQY
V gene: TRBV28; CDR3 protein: ASGGQGTYQETQY
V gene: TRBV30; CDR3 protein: AWGTGGNQPQH
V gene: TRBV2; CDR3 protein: VSSDGVVSNQPQH
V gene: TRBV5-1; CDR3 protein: ASSLTGTLNIQY
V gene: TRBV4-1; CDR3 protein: ASSQGEGQGYYGYT
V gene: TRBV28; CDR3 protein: ASSLAYEQY
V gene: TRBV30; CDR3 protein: AWNIQGQYGYT
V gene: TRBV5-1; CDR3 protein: ASSFGADTQY
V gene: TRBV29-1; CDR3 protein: SVVDVDTEAF
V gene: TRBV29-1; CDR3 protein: SGAGSGGYT
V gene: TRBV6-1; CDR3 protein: ASSQGADYGYT
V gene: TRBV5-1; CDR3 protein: ASSPPARAGVSEQY
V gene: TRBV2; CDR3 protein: ASRRLNYEQY
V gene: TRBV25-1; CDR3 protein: ASSESDRANTEAF
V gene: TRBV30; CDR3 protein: AWSRRRQNTEAF
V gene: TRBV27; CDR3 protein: ASSRQGSLYNEQF
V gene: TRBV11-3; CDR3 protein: ASSRGTSGNTIY
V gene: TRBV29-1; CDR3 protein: SVGQLLNYGYT
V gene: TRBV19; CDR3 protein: ASSISMYEGSSYNEQF
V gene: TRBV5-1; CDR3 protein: ASSLNDRGDQPQH
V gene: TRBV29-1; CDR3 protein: SVADAEAF
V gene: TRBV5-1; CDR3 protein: ASSKTSGREDTQY
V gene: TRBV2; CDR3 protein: ASSDMETQY
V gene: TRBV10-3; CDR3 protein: AIKREQLSYEQY
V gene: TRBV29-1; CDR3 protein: SVVAGPNTEAF
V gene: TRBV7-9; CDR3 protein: ASSLVTSTPEQY
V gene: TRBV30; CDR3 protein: ALRTAGANVLT
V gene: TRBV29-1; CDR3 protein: SAASGRGQF
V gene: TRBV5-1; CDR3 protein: ASSLEGRETQY
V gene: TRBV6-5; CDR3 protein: ASSYQHENTEAF
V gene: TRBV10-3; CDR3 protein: ATSLAASTDTQY
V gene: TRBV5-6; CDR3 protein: ASSRENYGYT
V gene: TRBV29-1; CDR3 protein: SVDGTRGTEAF
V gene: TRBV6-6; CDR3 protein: ASALGGTGIHEQY
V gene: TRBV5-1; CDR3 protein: ASSLTGSGELF
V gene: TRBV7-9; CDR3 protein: ASSSTGLAGELF
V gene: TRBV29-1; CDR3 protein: SVVGPQETQY
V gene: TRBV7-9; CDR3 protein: ARSFEGHPYNEQF
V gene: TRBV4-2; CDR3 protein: ASSQVERGVNTEAF
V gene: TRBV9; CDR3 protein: ASSETGQGSGANVLT
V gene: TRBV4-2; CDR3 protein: ASSQKQGSYGYT
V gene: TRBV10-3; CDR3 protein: AIRDRGVSTEAF
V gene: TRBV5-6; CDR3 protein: ASTRTGPGVETQY
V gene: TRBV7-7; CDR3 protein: ASSLNDGKETQY
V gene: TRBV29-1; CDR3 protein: SVDIPGRYEQY
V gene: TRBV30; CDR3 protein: AWSVRAGGTQY
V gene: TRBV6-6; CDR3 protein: ASSSAPTTGELF
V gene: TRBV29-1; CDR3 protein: SVVGEGAG
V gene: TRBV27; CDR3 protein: ASSLNNSPLH
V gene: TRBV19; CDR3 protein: ASTDLGVTGELF